This TCR beta chain was recovered during a study of blood T cells in healthy people across ages. This CDR3 is built from 16 residues. The V gene end was trimmed by 6 bases and the J gene end by 0 bases; junction bases not matched to a gene: 9. Looked up from germline, CDR1 is MNHNS and CDR2 is SASEGT. Primed by a sample-barcoded 5' primer and a J-beta primer mix, a second PCR proceeded for about 6 to 11 cycles. TCRdb passed the 5' RACE reads through MiXCR, listing each CDR3 protein once. The sample has some 760,000 distinct CDR3 sequences, 25% seen once. In its sample, this clonotype was seen a few times. In each sample, at least 6.5 million PBMCs were isolated. The data were also submitted as part of a second study, on T cells of mothers and their children. That source adds: The study sampled three healthy Caucasian mothers and their six children.

What was sequenced was blood. The chain links TRBV6-1 to TRBJ2-5; 8 positions agree with TRBD2. This clonotype originated in a boy younger than 18 in good health. This CDR3 is CASSPWVAGYQETQYF. CDR3 in DNA: TGTGCCAGCAGCCCCTGGGTAGCGGGATACCAAGAGACCCAGTACTTC.